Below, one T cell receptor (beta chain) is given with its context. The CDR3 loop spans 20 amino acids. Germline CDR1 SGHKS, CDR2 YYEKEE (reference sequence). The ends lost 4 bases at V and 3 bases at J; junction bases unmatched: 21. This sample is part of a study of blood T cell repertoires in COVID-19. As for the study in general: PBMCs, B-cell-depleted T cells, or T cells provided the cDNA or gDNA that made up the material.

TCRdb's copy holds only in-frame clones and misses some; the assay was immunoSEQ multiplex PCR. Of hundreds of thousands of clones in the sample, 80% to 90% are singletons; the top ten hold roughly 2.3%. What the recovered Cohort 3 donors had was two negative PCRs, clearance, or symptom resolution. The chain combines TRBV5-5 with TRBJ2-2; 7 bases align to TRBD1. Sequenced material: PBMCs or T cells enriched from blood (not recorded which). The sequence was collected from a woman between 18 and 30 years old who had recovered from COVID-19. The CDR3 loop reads CASSLASPLTGWDYTGELFF. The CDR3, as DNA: TGTGCCAGCAGCCTAGCTAGCCCTCTGACAGGGTGGGATTACACCGGGGAGCTGTTTTTT.